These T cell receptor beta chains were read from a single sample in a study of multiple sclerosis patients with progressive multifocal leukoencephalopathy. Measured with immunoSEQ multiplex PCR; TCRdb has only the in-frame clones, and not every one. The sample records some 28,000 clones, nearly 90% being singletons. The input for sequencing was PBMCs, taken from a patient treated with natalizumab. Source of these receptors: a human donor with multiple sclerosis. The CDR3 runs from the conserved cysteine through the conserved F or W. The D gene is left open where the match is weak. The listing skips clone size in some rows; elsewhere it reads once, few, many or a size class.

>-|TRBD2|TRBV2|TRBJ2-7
TGTGCCAGCACAGAGGCCGGGACTAGCGGGAACGAGCAGTACTTC
CASTEAGTSGNEQYF
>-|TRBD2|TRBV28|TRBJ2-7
TGTGCCAGCAGTGACCGAGCGGGGGAGACAGCAGAGACCTACGAGCAGTACTTC
CASSDRAGETAETYEQYF
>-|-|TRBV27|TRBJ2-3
TGTGCCAGCAGTCTGGGCCCAGGCACAGATACGCAGTATTTT
CASSLGPGTDTQYF
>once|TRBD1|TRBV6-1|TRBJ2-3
TGTGCCAGCGGCTTGGGACAGGGCGGGGCAGATACGCAGTATTTT
CASGLGQGGADTQYF
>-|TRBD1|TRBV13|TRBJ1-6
TGTGCCAGCAGCTTAAACAGGGGGGCCCTCCACTTT
CASSLNRGALHF
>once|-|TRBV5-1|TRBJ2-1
TGCGCCAGCAGCTGGACGTCGGGGGCAAACAATGAGCAGTTCTTC
CASSWTSGANNEQFF
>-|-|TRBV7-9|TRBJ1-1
TGTGCCAGCAGCCGGGAGGAGACGTTGAACACTGAAGCTTTCTTT
CASSREETLNTEAFF
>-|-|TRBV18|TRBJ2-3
TGTGCCAGCTCACCACCGGCAGATACGCAGTATTTT
CASSPPADTQYF
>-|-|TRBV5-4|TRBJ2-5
TGTGCCAGCAGCCGAGCGGAAAAAGAGACCCAGTACTTC
CASSRAEKETQYF
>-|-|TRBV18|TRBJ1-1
TGTGCCAGCTCACCAGATGGGGCGATGAACACTGAAGCTTTCTTT
CASSPDGAMNTEAFF
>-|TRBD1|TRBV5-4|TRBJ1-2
TGTGCCAGCAGCTCACCGGGGGACAGGAGCCATCTTAACTATGGCTACACCTTC
CASSSPGDRSHLNYGYTF
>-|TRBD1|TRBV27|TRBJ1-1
TGTGCCAGCAGTTTTAGTAAAGACAGGGGACTTCGGGGAGCTTTCTTT
CASSFSKDRGLRGAFF
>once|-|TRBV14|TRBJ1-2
TGTGCCAGCAGCCAAGTGGGGGGCGGTGGCTACACCTTC
CASSQVGGGGYTF
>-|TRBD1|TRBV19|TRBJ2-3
TGTGCCAGTAGTATAACCCGCAGGGGGACAGATACGCAGTATTTT
CASSITRRGTDTQYF
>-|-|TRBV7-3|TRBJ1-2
TGTGCCAGCAGCGAAACAGGGTCCGGCTACACCTTC
CASSETGSGYTF
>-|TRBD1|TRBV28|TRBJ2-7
TGTGCCAGCAGTTGGACAGGGGGCTCCGAGCAGTACTTC
CASSWTGGSEQYF
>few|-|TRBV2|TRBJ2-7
TGTGCCAGCAGTGAAAGGCAGGCTCTTCCCTACGAGCAGTACTTC
CASSERQALPYEQYF
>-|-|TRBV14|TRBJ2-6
TGTGCCAGCAGCCAAGCCTCTGGGGCCAACGTCCTGACTTTC
CASSQASGANVLTF
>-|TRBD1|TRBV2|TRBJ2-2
TGTGCCAGCAGCTCCAGGACAGGGGAGACCGGGGAGCTGTTTTTT
CASSSRTGETGELFF
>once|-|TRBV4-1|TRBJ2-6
TGCGCCAGCAGCCCGCTTCCCGGGGCCAACGTCCTGACTTTC
CASSPLPGANVLTF
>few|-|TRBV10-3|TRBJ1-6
TGTGCCATCAGTGAGGAGATTTCTTCACCCCTCCACTTT
CAISEEISSPLHF
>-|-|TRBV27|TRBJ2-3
TGTGCCAGCAGTTCCACCCATACGCAGTATTTT
CASSSTHTQYF
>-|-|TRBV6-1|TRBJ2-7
TGTGCCAGCAGTGAAGGGGCCCCCGGCTCCTACGAGCAGTACTTC
CASSEGAPGSYEQYF
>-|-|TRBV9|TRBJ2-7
TGTGCCAGCAGCGTGGTCAGGAGCTCCTACGAGCAGTACTTC
CASSVVRSSYEQYF
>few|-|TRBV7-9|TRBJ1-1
TGTGCCAGCAGCTCCGGCCGGGGGACTGAAGCTTTCTTT
CASSSGRGTEAFF
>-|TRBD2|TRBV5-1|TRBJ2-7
TGCGCCAGCAGCTCTACGGGACTAGCCTCCGAGCAGTACTTC
CASSSTGLASEQYF
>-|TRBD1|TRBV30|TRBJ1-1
TGTGCCTGGAGTGTCGGGACAGCCCTTGAAGCTTTCTTT
CAWSVGTALEAFF
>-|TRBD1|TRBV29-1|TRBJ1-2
TGCAGCGTTGGCACCCAAGGACAGGGAAGAGGCTACACCTTC
CSVGTQGQGRGYTF
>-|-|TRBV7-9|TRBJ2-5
TGTGCCAGCAGCTTAGGTCCGGATGGGACCCAGTACTTC
CASSLGPDGTQYF
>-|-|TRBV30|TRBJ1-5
TGTGCCTGGAGTGTTGGAAGGGGTGAGCCCCAGCATTTT
CAWSVGRGEPQHF
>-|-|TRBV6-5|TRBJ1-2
TGTGCCAGCAGTTACTGGGGGGGCGCGAGTGGCTACACCTTC
CASSYWGGASGYTF